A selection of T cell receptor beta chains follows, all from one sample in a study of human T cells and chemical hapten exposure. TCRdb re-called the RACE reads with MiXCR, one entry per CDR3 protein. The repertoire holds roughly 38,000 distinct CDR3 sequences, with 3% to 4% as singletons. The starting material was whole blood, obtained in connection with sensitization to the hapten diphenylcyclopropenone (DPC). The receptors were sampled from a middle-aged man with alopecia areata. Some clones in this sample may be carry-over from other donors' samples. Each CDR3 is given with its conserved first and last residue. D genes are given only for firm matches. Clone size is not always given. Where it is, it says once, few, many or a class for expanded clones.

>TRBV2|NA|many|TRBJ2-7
CASKASENYEQYF
TGTGCCAGCAAGGCTAGCGAGAACTACGAGCAGTACTTC
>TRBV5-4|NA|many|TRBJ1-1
CASSEGSTLNTEAFF
TGTGCCAGCAGCGAGGGGAGCACCTTGAACACTGAAGCTTTCTTT
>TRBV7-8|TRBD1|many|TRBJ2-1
CASSPEGQAPPEQFF
TGTGCCAGCAGCCCAGAGGGACAGGCTCCACCTGAGCAGTTCTTC
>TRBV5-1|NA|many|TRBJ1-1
CASRESGANTEAFF
TGCGCCAGCAGGGAATCGGGGGCGAACACTGAAGCTTTCTTT
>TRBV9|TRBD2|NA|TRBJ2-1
CASRSSGSTYNEQFF
TGTGCCAGCCGTTCCAGCGGGAGTACCTACAATGAGCAGTTCTTC
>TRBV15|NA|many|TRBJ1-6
CATSEERFGWSPLHF
TGTGCCACCAGCGAGGAACGGTTCGGTTGGTCACCCCTCCACTTT
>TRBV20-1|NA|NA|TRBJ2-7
CSARDDTRGAYEQYF
TGCAGTGCTAGAGATGATACGCGGGGAGCCTACGAGCAGTACTTC
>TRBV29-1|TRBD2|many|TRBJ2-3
CSVTSGSRDTQYF
TGCAGCGTCACTAGCGGGAGTAGGGATACGCAGTATTTT
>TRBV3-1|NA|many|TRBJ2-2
CASSHSGPNTGELFF
TGTGCCAGCAGCCACAGCGGCCCGAACACCGGGGAGCTGTTTTTT
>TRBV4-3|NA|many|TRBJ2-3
CASSQVAVGTDTQYF
TGCGCCAGCAGCCAAGTTGCGGTCGGCACAGATACGCAGTATTTT
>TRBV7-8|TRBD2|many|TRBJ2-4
CASSLGGGSGSNIQYF
TGTGCCAGCAGCTTAGGGGGCGGGAGCGGGTCTAACATTCAGTACTTC
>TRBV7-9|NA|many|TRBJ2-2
CASRPQGRDTGELFF
TGTGCCAGCAGGCCACAGGGTAGGGACACCGGGGAGCTGTTTTTT
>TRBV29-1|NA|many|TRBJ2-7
CSVEWGGRYF
TGCAGCGTTGAATGGGGGGGCCGGTACTTC
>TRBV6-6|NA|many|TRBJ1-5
CASKVRSNQPQHF
TGTGCCAGCAAAGTCCGTAGCAATCAGCCCCAGCATTTT
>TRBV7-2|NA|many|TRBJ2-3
CASSAGGADTQYF
TGTGCCAGCAGCGCCGGCGGGGCAGATACGCAGTATTTT
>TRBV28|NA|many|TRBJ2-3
CASSSWTTENTDTQYF
TGTGCCAGCAGTTCTTGGACCACCGAAAACACAGATACGCAGTATTTT
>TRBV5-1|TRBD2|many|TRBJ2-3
CASIKGLAGSDTQYF
TGCGCCAGCATTAAAGGACTAGCGGGGTCAGATACGCAGTATTTT
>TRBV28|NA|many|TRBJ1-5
CASKLSHGRPQHF
TGTGCCAGCAAGCTCAGTCACGGACGGCCCCAGCATTTT
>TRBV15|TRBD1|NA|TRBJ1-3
CATNDRGSGNTIYF
TGTGCCACCAACGACAGGGGCTCTGGAAACACCATATATTTT
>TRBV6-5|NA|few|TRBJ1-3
CASSYYGAGNTIYF
TGTGCCAGCAGTTACTACGGGGCTGGAAACACCATATATTTT
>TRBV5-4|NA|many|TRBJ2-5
CATSHQGTQETQYF
TGTGCCACCTCCCACCAGGGGACCCAAGAGACCCAGTACTTC
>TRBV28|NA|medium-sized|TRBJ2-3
CASSPPQGGSTDTQYF
TGTGCCAGCAGTCCGCCCCAGGGGGGTAGCACAGATACGCAGTATTTT
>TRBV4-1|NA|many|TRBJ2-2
CASSLDSSNTGELFF
TGCGCCAGCAGCCTGGACTCTAGCAACACCGGGGAGCTGTTTTTT
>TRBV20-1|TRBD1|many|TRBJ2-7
CSAALDRSYEQYF
TGCAGTGCTGCCCTGGACAGGTCCTACGAGCAGTACTTC
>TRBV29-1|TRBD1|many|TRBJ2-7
CSVEDPQGAFYEQYF
TGCAGCGTTGAAGATCCACAGGGGGCTTTTTACGAGCAGTACTTC
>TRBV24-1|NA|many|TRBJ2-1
CATSDRRAGPPSRWFF
TGTGCCACCAGTGATCGACGGGCAGGGCCGCCGAGTCGGTGGTTCTTC
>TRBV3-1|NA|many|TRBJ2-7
CASSQDGGSGPYEQYF
TGTGCCAGCAGCCAAGACGGGGGCTCGGGGCCCTACGAGCAGTACTTC
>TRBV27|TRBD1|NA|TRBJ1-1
CASSLPGTGNTEAFF
TGTGCCAGCAGTTTACCCGGGACAGGGAACACTGAAGCTTTCTTT
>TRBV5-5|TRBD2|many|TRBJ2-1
CASSPTSDSYNEQFF
TGTGCCAGCAGCCCCACTAGCGATTCCTACAATGAGCAGTTCTTC
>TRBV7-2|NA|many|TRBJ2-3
CASSFETSYAQYF
TGTGCCAGCAGTTTCGAAACTAGTTACGCGCAGTATTTT
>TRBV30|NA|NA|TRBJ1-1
CAWKPGEVIITGAFF
TGTGCCTGGAAACCCGGGGAAGTGATCATAACTGGGGCTTTCTTT
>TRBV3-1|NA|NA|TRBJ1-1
CASSQPGTEAFF
TGTGCCAGCAGCCAACCGGGCACTGAAGCTTTCTTT
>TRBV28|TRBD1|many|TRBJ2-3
CATLPGQPTDTQYF
TGTGCCACCCTACCGGGACAGCCCACAGATACGCAGTATTTT
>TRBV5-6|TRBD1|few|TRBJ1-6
CASTTGTGGSPLHF
TGTGCCAGCACGACCGGGACAGGGGGTTCACCCCTCCACTTT
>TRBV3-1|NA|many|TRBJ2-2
CASTKFEFANTGELFF
TGTGCCAGCACGAAGTTCGAGTTCGCGAACACCGGGGAGCTGTTTTTT
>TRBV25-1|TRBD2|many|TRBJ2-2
CASSGAWLASGRTDTGELFF
TGTGCCAGCAGTGGGGCCTGGCTTGCTAGCGGGAGGACGGACACCGGGGAGCTGTTTTTT
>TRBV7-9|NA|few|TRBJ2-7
CASSPGPYEQYF
TGTGCCAGCAGCCCCGGACCCTACGAGCAGTACTTC
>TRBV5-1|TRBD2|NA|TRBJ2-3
CASSSQLAGRTDTQYF
TGCGCCAGCAGCTCCCAACTAGCGGGGAGAACAGATACGCAGTATTTT
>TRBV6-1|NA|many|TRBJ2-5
CASSGTTQETQYF
TGTGCCAGCAGTGGGACTACCCAAGAGACCCAGTACTTC
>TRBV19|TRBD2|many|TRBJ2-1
CASSLSGRANEQFF
TGTGCCAGTAGTCTTAGCGGGAGGGCCAATGAGCAGTTCTTC
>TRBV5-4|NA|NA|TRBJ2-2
CASSQDTAGELFF
TGTGCCAGCAGCCAGGACACAGCCGGGGAGCTGTTTTTT
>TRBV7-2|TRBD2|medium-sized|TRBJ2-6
CASSRGLAGAWGVLTF
TGTGCCAGCAGCCGGGGACTAGCGGGAGCCTGGGGCGTCCTGACTTTC
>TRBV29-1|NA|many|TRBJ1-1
CSGSIIGGGVAFF
TGCAGCGGGTCAATCATCGGAGGCGGCGTAGCTTTCTTT
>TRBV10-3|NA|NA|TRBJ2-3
CAISREGSTDTQYF
TGTGCCATCAGCCGCGAGGGGAGCACAGATACGCAGTATTTT
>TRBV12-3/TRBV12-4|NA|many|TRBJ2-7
CASSPDSRRYEQYF
TGTGCCAGCAGTCCGGACAGTAGGAGGTACGAGCAGTACTTC
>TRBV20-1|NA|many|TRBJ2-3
CSAEIAGTDTQYF
TGCAGTGCTGAGATAGCAGGCACAGATACGCAGTATTTT
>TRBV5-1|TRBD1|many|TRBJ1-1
CASSSDPGQGRSEAFF
TGCGCCAGCAGCTCGGATCCGGGACAGGGGAGAAGTGAAGCTTTCTTT
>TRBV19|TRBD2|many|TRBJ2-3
CASSRLAGAADTQYF
TGTGCCAGTAGTAGGTTAGCGGGAGCTGCGGATACGCAGTATTTT
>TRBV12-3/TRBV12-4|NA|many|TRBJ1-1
CASSLWDSNTEAFF
TGTGCCAGCAGTTTGTGGGATTCGAACACTGAAGCTTTCTTT
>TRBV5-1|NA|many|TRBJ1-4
CASSPYGRANEKLFF
TGCGCCAGCAGCCCGTATGGGAGGGCTAATGAAAAACTGTTTTTT
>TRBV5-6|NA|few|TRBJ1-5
CASSSHGRLGNQPQHF
TGTGCCAGCAGCTCTCACGGGAGGCTTGGCAATCAGCCCCAGCATTTT
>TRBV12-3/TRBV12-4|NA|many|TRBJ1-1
CASSLFAWDTEAFF
TGTGCCAGCAGTTTATTTGCGTGGGACACTGAAGCTTTCTTT
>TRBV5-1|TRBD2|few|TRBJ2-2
CASTTSGRSTGELFF
TGCGCCAGCACGACTAGCGGGAGGTCCACCGGGGAGCTGTTTTTT
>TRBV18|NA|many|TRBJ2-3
CASSPPEGSRTDTQYF
TGTGCCAGCTCACCACCTGAGGGCAGCCGCACAGATACGCAGTATTTT
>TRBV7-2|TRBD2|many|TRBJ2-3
CASSSPGLADWGSDTQYF
TGTGCCAGCAGCTCCCCCGGACTAGCGGACTGGGGGTCAGATACGCAGTATTTT
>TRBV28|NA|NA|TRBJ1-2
CASSHGRRSNYGYTF
TGTGCCAGCAGTCACGGACGGAGATCTAACTATGGCTACACCTTC
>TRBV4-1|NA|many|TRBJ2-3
CASSPGPDTQYF
TGCGCCAGCAGCCCTGGTCCGGATACGCAGTATTTT
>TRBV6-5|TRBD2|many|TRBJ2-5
CASNRAGGQTQYF
TGTGCCAGCAATAGAGCGGGAGGCCAGACCCAGTACTTC
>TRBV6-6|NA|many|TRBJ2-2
CASSYSETGELFF
TGTGCCAGCAGTTACTCGGAGACCGGGGAGCTGTTTTTT
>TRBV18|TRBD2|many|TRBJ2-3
CASSLLAMTDTQYF
TGTGCCAGCTCTCTACTAGCGATGACAGATACGCAGTATTTT